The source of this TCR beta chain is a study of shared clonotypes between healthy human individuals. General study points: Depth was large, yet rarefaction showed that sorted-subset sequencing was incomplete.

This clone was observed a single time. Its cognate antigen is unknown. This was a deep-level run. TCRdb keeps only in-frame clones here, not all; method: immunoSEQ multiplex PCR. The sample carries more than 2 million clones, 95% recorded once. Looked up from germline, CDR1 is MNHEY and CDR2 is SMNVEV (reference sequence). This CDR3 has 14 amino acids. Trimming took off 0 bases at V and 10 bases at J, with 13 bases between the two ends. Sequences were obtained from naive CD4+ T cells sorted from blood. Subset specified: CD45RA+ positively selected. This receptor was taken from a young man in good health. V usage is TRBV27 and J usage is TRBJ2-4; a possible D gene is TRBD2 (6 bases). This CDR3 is CASSLSGSGRIQYF. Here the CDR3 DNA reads TGTGCCAGCAGTTTATCGGGAAGCGGGCGGATTCAGTACTTC.